Included here is one TCR beta chain sequence, with context. The antigen remains undetermined. Described time point: neoterminal ileum biopsy at postoperative endoscopy, about 6 months after surgery. These data belong to a study of T cell repertoires in ileal Crohn's disease. In the study overall: Around 37% were active smokers at surgery; median disease duration was approximately 8.5 years. Findings of the study overall: Compared with non-smokers, active smokers at surgery showed more clonal expansions. The median delay to postoperative endoscopy was 6 to 7 months.

Per sample, around 500 nanograms of biopsy DNA were TCRB immunosequenced. The table came from immunoSEQ multiplex PCR; TCRdb's copy has only in-frame clones and leaves some out. Among more than 1,300 clones listed, about three quarters were seen once. The material sequenced was ileal tissue. This TCR was recovered from an adult with Crohn's disease.

This chain's CDR3 is CASRAIAGGLGEQYF. CDR3 in DNA: TGTGCCAGCAGGGCTATAGCGGGGGGGCTGGGCGAGCAGTACTTC. This sequence joins TRBV27 and TRBJ2-7; 11 bases are shared with TRBD2. CDR1 and CDR2 (germline): MNHEY, SMNVEV (reference sequence). Trimming removed 6 bases from V and 6 bases from J; junction bases left unmatched: 10. This CDR3 is 15 amino acids long.